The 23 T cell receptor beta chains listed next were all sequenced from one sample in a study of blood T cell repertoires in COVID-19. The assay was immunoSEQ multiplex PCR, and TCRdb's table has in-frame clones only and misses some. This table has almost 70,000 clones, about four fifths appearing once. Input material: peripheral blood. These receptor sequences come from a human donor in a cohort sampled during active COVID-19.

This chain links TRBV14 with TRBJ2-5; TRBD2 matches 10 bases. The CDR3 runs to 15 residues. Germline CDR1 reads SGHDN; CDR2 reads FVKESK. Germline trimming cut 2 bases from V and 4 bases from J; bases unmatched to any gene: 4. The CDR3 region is CASSQSLAGSETQYF. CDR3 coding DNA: TGTGCCAGCAGCCAATCACTAGCGGGGTCAGAGACCCAGTACTTC.

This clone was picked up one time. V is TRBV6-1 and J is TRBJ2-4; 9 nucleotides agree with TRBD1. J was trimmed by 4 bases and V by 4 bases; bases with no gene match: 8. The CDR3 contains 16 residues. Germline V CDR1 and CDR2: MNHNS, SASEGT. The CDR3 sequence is CASSAAGTGKKNIQYF. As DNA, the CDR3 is TGTGCCAGCAGTGCGGCCGGGACAGGGAAGAAAAACATTCAGTACTTC.

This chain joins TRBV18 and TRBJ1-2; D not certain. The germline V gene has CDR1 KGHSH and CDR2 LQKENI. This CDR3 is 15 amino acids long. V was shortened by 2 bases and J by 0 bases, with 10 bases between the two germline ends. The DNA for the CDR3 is TGTGCCAGCTCACCAGGGGAGGGAGCTAACTATGGCTACACCTTC. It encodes CASSPGEGANYGYTF.

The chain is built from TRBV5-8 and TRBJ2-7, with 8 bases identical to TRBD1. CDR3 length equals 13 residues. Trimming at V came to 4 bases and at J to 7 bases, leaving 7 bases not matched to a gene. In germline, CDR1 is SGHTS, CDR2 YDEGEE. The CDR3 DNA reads TGTGCCAGCAGCCAGGACAGGGACCGGGAGCAGTACTTC. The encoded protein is CASSQDRDREQYF.

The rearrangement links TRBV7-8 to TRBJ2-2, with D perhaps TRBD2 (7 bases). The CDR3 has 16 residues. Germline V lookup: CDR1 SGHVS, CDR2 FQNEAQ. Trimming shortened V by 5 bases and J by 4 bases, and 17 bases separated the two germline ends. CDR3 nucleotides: TGTGCCAGCAGCCAGACAGGACTAGTGCCCACCGGGGAGCTGTTTTTT. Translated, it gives CASSQTGLVPTGELFF.

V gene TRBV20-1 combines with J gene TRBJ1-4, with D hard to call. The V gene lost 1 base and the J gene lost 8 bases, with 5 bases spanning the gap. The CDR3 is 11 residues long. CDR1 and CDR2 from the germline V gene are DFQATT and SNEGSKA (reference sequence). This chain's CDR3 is CSARVAEKLFF. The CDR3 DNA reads TGCAGTGCTAGAGTTGCGGAAAAACTGTTTTTT.

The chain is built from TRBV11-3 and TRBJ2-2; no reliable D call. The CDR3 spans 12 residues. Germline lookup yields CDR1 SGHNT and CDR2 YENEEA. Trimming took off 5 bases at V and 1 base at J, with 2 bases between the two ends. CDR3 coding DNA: TGTGCCAGCAGCCTGAACACCGGGGAGCTGTTTTTT. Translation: CASSLNTGELFF.

CDR3 sequence: CASSQGLANYGYTF. CDR3 DNA sequence: TGTGCCAGCTCCCAGGGACTCGCTAACTATGGCTACACCTTC. The V gene is TRBV6-6, the J gene TRBJ1-2, with D possibly being TRBD1 (5 bases). Germline V gene sequence: CDR1 MNHNY, CDR2 SVGAGI (reference sequence). Trimming left V 8 bases short and J 0 bases short, with 13 bases between. This CDR3 region has 14 residues.

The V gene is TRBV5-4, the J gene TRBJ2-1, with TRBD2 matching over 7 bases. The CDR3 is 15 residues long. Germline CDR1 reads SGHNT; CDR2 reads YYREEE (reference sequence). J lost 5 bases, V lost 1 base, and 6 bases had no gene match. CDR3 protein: CASSLHSRGNNEQFF. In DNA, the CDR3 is TGTGCCAGCAGCTTGCACTCGCGGGGGAACAATGAGCAGTTCTTC.

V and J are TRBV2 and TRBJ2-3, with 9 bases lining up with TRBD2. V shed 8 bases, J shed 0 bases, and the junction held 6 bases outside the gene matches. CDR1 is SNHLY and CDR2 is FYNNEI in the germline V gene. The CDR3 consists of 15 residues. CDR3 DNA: TGTGCCAGCCTAGCGGGAAGGGGGAGCACAGATACGCAGTATTTT. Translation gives CASLAGRGSTDTQYF.

The CDR3 region has the DNA TGTGCCAGCAGCTTCGGGGGGGTGCTATTCTACGAGCAGTACTTC. This sequence encodes CASSFGGVLFYEQYF. The rearrangement links TRBV7-8 to TRBJ2-7; 8 bases line up with TRBD2. This CDR3 region has 15 residues. Losses at the gene ends were 3 bases for V and 3 bases for J; bases not matched to a gene: 7. Germline CDR1 is SGHVS and CDR2 is FQNEAQ.

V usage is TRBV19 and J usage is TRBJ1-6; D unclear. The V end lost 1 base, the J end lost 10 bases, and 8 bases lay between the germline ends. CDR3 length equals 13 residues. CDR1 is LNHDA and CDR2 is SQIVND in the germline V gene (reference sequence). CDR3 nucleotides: TGTGCCAGTAGTATAGGTGTGCGATCACCCCTCCACTTT. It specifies CASSIGVRSPLHF.

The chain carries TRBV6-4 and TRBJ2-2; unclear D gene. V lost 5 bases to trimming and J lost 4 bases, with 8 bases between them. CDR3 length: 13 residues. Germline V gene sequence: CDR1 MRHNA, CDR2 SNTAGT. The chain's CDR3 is CASSLEATGELFF. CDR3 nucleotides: TGTGCCAGCAGTCTTGAGGCCACCGGGGAGCTGTTTTTT.

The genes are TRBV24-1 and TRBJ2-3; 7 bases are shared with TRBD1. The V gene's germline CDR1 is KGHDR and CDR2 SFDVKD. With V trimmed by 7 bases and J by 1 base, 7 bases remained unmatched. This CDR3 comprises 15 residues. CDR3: CATSRHGTGTDTQYF. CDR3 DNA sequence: TGTGCCACCAGCCGACACGGGACAGGCACAGATACGCAGTATTTT.

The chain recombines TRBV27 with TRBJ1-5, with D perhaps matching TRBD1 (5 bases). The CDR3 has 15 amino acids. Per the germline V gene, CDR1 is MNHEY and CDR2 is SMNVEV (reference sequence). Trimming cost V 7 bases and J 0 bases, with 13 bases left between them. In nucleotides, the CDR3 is TGTGCCAGCAAGGTGGGACTTAATAGCAATCAGCCCCAGCATTTT. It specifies CASKVGLNSNQPQHF.

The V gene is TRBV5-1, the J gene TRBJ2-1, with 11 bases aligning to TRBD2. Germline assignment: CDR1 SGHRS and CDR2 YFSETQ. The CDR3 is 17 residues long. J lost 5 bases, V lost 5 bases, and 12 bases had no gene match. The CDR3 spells CASRFDTSGSIHNEQFF. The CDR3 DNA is TGCGCCAGCAGGTTTGACACTAGCGGGAGTATCCACAATGAGCAGTTCTTC.

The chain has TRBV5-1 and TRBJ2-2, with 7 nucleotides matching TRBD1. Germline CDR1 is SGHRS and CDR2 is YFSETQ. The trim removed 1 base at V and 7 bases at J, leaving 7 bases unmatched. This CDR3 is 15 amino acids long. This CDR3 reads CASSLITGAGGELFF. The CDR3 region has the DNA TGCGCCAGCAGCTTGATAACAGGGGCGGGCGGGGAGCTGTTTTTT.

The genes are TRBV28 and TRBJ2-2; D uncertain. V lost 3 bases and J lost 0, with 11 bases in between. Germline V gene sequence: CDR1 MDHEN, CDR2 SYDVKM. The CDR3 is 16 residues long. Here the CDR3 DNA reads TGTGCCAGCAGTTTCTATCCCGCGGCGAACACCGGGGAGCTGTTTTTT. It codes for CASSFYPAANTGELFF.

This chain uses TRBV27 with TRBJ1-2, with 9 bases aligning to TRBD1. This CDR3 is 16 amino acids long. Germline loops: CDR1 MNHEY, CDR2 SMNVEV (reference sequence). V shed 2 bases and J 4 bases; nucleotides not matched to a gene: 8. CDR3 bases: TGTGCCAGCAGTTTAATGGGGACAGGGTCGAGCTATGGCTACACCTTC. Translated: CASSLMGTGSSYGYTF.

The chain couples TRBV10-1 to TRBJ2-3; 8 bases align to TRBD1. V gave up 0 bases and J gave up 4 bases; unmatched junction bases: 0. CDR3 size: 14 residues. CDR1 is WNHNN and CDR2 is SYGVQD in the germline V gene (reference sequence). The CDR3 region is CASSESTGADTQYF. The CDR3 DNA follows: TGCGCCAGCAGTGAGTCGACAGGGGCAGATACGCAGTATTTT.

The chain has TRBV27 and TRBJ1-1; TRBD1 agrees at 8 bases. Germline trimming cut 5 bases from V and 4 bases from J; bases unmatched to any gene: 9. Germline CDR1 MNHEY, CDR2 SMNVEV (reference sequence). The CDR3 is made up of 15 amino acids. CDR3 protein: CASSPDQGQVTEAFF. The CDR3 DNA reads TGTGCCAGCAGTCCTGATCAGGGACAGGTCACTGAAGCTTTCTTT.

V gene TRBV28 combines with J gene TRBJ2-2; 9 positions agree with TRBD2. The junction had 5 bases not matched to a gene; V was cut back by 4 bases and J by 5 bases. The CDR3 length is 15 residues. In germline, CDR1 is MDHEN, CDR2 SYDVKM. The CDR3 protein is CASSSGGLATGELFF. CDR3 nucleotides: TGTGCCAGCAGTTCTGGGGGACTAGCTACCGGGGAGCTGTTTTTT.

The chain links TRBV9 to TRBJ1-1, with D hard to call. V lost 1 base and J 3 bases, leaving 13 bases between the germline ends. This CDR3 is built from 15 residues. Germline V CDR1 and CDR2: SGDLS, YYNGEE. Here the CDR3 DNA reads TGTGCCAGCAGCGTAATGGCAGAACCCTACACTGAAGCTTTCTTT. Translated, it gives CASSVMAEPYTEAFF.